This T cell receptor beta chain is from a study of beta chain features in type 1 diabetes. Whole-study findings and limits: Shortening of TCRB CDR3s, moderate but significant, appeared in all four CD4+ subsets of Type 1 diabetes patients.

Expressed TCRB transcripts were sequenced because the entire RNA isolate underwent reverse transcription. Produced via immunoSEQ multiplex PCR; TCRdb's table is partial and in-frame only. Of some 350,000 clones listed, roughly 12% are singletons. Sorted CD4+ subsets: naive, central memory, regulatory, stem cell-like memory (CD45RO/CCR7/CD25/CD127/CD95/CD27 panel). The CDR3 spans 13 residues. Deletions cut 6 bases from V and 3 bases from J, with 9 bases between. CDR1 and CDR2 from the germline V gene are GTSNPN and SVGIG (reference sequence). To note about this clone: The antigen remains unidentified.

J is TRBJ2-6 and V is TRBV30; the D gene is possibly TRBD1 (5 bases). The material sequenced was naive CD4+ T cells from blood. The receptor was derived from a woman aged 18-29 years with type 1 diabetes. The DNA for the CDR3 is TGTGCCTGCATAACAGGTGGGGCCAACGTCCTGACTTTC. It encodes CACITGGANVLTF.